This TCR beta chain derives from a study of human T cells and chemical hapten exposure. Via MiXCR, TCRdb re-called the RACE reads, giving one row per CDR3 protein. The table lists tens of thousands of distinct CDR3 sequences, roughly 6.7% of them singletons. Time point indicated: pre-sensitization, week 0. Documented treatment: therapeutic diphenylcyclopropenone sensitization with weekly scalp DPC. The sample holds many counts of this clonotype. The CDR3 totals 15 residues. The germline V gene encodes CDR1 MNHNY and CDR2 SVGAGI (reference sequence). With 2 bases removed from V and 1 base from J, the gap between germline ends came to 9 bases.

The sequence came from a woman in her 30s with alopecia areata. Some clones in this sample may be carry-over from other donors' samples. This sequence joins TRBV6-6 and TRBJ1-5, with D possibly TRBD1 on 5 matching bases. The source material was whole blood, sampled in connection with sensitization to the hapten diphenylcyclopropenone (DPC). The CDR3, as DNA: TGTGCCAGCAGTTACCGACAGTGGAGCAATCAGCCCCAGCATTTT. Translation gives CASSYRQWSNQPQHF.